This entry concerns a single T cell receptor beta chain. Deep-level running was used for the assay. The assay was immunoSEQ multiplex PCR, and TCRdb's table has in-frame clones only and misses some. Of over a million clones in the sample, 75% to 85% are singletons; the top ten hold 0.5% to 0.65%. The data belong to a study of shared clonotypes between healthy human individuals. The ends were cut back, 6 bases at V and 3 bases at J, with 15 bases in the middle. Germline V gene lookup returns CDR1 MDHEN and CDR2 SYDVKM. This CDR3 comprises 14 residues. CD4+ cell separation produced CD45RA+ naive and CD45RA-negative memory subsets.

The receptor was derived from a man aged 18 to 29 in good health. Some clones in this sample may be carry-over from other donors' samples. The V and J genes are TRBV28 and TRBJ2-7; perhaps TRBD1 as D (5 bases). What was sequenced was memory CD4+ T cells from PBMCs. The subset was: CD45RA-negative fraction. The CDR3, as DNA: TGTGCCAGCAGAATACCAGGGTCAAACTACGAGCAGTACTTC. Translating it yields CASRIPGSNYEQYF.